The table lists the clone carrying this T cell receptor (beta chain) with a few counts. The investigators amplified TCR beta CDR3 regions from RNA transcripts. With the HTBI primer set, the TCR CDR3 went through a first round of RT-PCR. TCRdb reprocessed the multiplex PCR reads via MiXCR and lists one record per CDR3 protein. The sample includes some 440,000 distinct CDR3 sequences, 15% to 19% of them seen just once. This CDR3 spans 16 amino acids. Trimming at V came to 4 bases and at J to 5 bases, leaving 6 bases not matched to a gene. In germline, CDR1 is KGHDR, CDR2 SFDVKD. This entry comes from a study of T cells in Graves' hyperthyroidism and ophthalmopathy.

The chain employs TRBV24-1 and TRBJ2-3; 12 nucleotides match TRBD2. Sequencing input: blood. The receptor was isolated from a young woman with Graves' hyperthyroidism. As DNA, the CDR3 is TGTGCCACCAGTGACCCTAGCGGGAGGGGGGAAGATACGCAGTATTTT. As protein: CATSDPSGRGEDTQYF.